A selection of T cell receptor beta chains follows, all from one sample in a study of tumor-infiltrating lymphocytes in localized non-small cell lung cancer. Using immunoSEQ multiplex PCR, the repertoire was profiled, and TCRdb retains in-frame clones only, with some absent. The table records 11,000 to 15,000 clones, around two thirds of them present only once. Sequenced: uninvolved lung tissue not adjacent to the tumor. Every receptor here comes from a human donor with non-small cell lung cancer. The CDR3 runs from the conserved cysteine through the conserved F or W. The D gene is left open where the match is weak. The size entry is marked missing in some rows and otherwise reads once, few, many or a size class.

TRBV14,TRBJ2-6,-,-,CASSPAQVRAGANVLTF,TGTGCCAGCAGCCCGGCCCAGGTCCGGGCTGGGGCCAACGTCCTGACTTTC
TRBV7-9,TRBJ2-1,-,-,CASSFSYNEQFF,TGTGCCAGCAGCTTTTCTTACAATGAGCAGTTCTTC
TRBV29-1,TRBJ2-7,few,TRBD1,CSVKRAGGESQYF,TGCAGCGTCAAAAGGGCAGGGGGAGAATCACAGTACTTC
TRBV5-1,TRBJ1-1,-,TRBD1,CASSPGDREVNTEAFF,TGCGCCAGCAGCCCAGGGGACAGGGAGGTGAACACTGAAGCTTTCTTT
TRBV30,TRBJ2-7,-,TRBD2,CAWSAGRGRYSYEQYF,TGTGCCTGGAGTGCCGGCCGCGGGAGGTATTCGTACGAGCAGTACTTC
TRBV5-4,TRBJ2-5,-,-,CASSLAGLGETQYF,TGTGCCAGCAGCTTGGCCGGGTTGGGAGAGACCCAGTACTTC
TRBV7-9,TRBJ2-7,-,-,CASSLAMSSYEQYF,TGTGCCAGCAGCTTAGCAATGAGCTCCTACGAGCAGTACTTC
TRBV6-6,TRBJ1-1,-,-,CASSYGQGGAFF,TGTGCCAGCAGTTACGGGCAGGGAGGAGCTTTCTTT
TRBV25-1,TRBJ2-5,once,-,CASSEENIQETQYF,TGTGCCAGCAGTGAAGAAAACATCCAAGAGACCCAGTACTTC
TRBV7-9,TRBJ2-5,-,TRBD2,CASSPQGLAGVETQYF,TGTGCCAGCAGCCCCCAGGGGCTAGCGGGAGTAGAGACCCAGTACTTC
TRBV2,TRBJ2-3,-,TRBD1,CASSVGTVGDTQYF,TGTGCCAGCAGTGTAGGGACAGTCGGAGATACGCAGTATTTT
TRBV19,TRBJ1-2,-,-,CASSMSRQNSYGYTF,TGTGCCAGTAGTATGTCCCGGCAGAACAGCTATGGCTACACCTTC
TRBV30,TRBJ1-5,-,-,CAWDQGFGSNQPQHF,TGTGCCTGGGATCAGGGATTTGGTAGCAATCAGCCCCAGCATTTT
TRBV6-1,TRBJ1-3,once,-,CASSGYASSGNTIYF,TGTGCCAGCAGCGGTTACGCCTCCTCTGGAAACACCATATATTTT
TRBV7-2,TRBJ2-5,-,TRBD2,CASSSPSGRQTQYF,TGTGCCAGCAGCTCTCCTAGCGGGAGGCAGACCCAGTACTTC